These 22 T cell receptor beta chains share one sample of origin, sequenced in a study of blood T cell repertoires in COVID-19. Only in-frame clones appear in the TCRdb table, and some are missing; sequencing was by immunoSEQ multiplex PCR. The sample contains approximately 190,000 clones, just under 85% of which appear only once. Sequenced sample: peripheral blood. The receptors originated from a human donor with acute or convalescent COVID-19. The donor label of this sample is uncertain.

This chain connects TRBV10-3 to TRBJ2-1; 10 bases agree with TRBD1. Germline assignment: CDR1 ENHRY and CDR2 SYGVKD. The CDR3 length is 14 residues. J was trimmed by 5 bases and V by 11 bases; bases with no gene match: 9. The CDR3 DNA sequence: TGTGCCGAAAATGACAGGGGGCCCGACAATGAGCAGTTCTTC. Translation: CAENDRGPDNEQFF.

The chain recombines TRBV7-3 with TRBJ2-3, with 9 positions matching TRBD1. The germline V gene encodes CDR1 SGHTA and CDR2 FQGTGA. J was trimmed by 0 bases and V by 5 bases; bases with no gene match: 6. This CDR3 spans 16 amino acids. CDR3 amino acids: CASSHWTGDSTDTQYF. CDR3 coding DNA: TGTGCCAGCAGCCACTGGACAGGGGATAGCACAGATACGCAGTATTTT.

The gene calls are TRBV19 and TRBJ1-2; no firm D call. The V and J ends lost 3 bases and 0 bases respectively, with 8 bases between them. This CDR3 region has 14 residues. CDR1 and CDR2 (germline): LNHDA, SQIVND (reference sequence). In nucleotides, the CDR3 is TGTGCCAGTAGTATGGGCAGTCCTAACTATGGCTACACCTTC. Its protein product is CASSMGSPNYGYTF.

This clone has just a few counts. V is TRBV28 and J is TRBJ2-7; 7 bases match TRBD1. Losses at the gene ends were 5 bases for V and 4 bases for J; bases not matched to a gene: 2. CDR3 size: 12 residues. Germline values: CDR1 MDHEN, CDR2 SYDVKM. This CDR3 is CASSTQGYEQYF. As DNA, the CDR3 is TGTGCCAGCAGTACACAGGGGTACGAGCAGTACTTC.

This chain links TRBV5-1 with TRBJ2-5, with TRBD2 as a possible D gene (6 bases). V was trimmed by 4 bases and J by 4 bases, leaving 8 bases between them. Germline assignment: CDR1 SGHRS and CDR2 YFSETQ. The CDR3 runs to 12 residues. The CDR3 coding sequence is TGCGCCAGCAGCCAGGAGGGAGAGACCCAGTACTTC. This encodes CASSQEGETQYF.

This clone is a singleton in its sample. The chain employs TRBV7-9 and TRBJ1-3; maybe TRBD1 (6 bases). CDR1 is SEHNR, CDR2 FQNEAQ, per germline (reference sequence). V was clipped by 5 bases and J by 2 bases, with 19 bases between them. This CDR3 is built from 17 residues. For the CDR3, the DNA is TGTGCCAGCAGCCCTCAAACCGGGACATCAACTGGAAACACCATATATTTT. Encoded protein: CASSPQTGTSTGNTIYF.

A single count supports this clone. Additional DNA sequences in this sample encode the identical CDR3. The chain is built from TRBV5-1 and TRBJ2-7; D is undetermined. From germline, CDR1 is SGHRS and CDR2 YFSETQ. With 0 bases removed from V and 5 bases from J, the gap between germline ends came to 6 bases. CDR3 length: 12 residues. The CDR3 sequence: CASSLGQDEQYF. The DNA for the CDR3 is TGCGCCAGCAGCTTGGGGCAGGACGAGCAGTACTTC.

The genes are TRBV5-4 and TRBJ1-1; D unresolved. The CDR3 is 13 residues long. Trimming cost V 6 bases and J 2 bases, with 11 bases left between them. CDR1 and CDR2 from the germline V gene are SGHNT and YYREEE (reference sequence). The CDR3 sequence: CASNLGTNTEAFF. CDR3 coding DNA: TGTGCCAGCAACCTAGGAACTAACACTGAAGCTTTCTTT.

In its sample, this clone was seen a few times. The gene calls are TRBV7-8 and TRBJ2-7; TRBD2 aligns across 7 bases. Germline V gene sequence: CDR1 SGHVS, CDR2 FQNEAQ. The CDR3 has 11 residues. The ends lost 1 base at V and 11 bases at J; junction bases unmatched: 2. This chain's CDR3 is CASSLGLAKYF. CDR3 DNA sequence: TGTGCCAGCAGCTTAGGACTAGCTAAGTACTTC. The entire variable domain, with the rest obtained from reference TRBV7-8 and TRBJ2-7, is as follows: GAGVSQSPRYKVAKRGQDVALRCDPISGHVSLFWYQQALGQGPEFLTYFQNEAQLDKSGLPSDRFFAERPEGSVSTLKIQRTQQEDSAVYLCASSLGLAKYFGPGTRLTVT.

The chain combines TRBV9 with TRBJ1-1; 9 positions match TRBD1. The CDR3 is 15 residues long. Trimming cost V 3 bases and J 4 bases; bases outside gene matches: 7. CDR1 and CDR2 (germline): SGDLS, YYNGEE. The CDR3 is CASSEQGAQGTEAFF. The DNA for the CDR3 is TGTGCCAGCAGCGAACAGGGGGCGCAGGGCACTGAAGCTTTCTTT.

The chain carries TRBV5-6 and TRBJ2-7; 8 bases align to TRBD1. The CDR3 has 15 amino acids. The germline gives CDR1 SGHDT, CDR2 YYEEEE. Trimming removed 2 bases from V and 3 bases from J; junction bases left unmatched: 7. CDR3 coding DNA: TGTGCCAGCAGCTTTGGAGGGACAGGCGGCTACGAGCAGTACTTC. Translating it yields CASSFGGTGGYEQYF.

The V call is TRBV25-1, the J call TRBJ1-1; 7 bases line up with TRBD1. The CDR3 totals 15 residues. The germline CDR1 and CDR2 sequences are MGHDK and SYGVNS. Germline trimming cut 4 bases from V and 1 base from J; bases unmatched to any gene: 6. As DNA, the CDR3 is TGTGCCAGCAGTGCCGCAGGGGGTGGGAACACTGAAGCTTTCTTT. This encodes CASSAAGGGNTEAFF. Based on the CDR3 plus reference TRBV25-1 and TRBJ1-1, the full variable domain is EADIYQTPRYLVIGTGKKITLECSQTMGHDKMYWYQQDPGMELHLIHYSYGVNSTEKGDLSSESTVSRIRTEHFPLTLESARPSHTSQYLCASSAAGGGNTEAFFGQGTRLTVV.

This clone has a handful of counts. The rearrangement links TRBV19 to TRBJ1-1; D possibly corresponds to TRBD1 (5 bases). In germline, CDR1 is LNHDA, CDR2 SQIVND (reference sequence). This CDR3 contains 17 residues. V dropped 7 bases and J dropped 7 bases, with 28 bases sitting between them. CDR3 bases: TGTGCCAGTAAACAAACAGGCCTGGACCTGGTTAGTGGTGAAGCTTTCTTT. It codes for CASKQTGLDLVSGEAFF.

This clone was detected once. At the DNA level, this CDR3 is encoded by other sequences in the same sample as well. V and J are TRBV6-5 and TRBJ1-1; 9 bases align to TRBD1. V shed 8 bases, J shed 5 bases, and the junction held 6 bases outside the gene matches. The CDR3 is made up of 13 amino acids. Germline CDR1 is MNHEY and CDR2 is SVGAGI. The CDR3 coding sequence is TGTGCCAGCTCTCTGACAGGGGGTACTGAAGCTTTCTTT. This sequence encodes CASSLTGGTEAFF.

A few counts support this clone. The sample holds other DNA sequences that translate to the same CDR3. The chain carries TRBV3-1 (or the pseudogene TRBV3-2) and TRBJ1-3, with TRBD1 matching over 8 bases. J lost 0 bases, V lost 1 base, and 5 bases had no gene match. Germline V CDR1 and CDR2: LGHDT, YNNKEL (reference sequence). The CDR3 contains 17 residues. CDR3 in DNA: TGTGCCAGCAGCCAAGGCCCTGGACAGGGCTCTGGAAACACCATATATTTT. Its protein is CASSQGPGQGSGNTIYF.

The CDR3 DNA sequence: TGTGCCAGCAGTTCCCTCGGGACAGGGTACGCAGATACGCAGTATTTT. Encoded protein: CASSSLGTGYADTQYF. This chain links TRBV7-6 with TRBJ2-3, with 9 bases aligning to TRBD1. Germline V gene lookup returns CDR1 SGHVS and CDR2 FNYEAQ. V shed 6 bases, J shed 4 bases, and the junction held 11 bases outside the gene matches. The CDR3 is 16 amino acids.

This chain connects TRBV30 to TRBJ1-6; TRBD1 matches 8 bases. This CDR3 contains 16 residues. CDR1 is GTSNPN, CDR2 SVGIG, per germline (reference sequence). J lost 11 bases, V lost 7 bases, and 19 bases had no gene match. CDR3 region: CAYNTRRQGQYPPLHF. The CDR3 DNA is TGTGCCTATAACACCCGACGACAGGGGCAGTATCCACCCCTCCACTTT. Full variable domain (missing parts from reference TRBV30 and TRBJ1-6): SQTIHQWPATLVQPVGSPLSLECTVEGTSNPNLYWYRQAAGRGLQLLFYSVGIGQISSEVPQNLSASRPQDRQFILSSKKLLLSDSGFYLCAYNTRRQGQYPPLHFGNGTRLTVT.

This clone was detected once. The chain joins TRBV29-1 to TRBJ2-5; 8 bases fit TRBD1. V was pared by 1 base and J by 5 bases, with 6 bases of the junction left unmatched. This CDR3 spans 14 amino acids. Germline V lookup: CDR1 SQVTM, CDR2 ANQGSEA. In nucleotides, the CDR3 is TGCAGCGTTGAAGGCCGCAACAGGGGGGAGACCCAGTACTTC. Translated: CSVEGRNRGETQYF.

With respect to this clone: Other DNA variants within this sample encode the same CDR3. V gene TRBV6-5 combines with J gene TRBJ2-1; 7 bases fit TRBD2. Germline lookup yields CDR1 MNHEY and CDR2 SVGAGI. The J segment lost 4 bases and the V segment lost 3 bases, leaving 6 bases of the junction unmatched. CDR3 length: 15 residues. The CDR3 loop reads CASSYGASGYNEQFF. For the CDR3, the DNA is TGTGCCAGCAGTTATGGGGCTAGCGGATACAATGAGCAGTTCTTC.

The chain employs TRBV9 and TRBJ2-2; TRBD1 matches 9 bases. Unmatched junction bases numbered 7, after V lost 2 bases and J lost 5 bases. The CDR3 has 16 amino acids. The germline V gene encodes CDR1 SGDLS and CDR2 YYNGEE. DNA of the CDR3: TGTGCCAGCAGCGTGGGGACAGGGAGTTATACCGGGGAGCTGTTTTTT. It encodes CASSVGTGSYTGELFF.

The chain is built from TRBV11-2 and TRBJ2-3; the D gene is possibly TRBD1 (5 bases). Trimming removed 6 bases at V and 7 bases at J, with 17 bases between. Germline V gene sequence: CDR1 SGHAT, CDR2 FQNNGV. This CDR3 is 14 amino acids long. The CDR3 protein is CASRLDSLQHTQYF. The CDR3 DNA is TGTGCCAGCAGACTCGACAGCTTACAACATACGCAGTATTTT.

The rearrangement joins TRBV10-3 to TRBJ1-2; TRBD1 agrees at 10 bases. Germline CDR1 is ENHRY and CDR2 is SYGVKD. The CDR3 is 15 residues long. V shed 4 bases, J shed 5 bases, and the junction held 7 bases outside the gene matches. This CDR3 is CAISGGQGTQYGYTF. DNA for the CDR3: TGTGCCATCAGTGGGGGACAGGGGACGCAATATGGCTACACCTTC.